This T cell receptor beta chain was documented in a study of cytomegalovirus exposure and HLA in healthy donors. PCR employed 60 Vbeta and 13 Jbeta primers. Clones were read by immunoSEQ multiplex PCR, and TCRdb kept only the in-frame ones, dropping some. Here the sample spans 130,000 to 150,000 clones, 64% being singletons. Regarding the study as a whole: In vitro data verified a few CMV-associated chains as specific for CMV antigens. Links to common viral pathogens appeared, in a later analysis, for several of the most significant clusters. Reportedly, TCR beta sequences accurately predicted HLA-A and HLA-B alleles in most subjects. Sequencing likely produced, as an artifact, a cluster of highly shared sequence variants.

This CDR3 has 16 amino acids. J lost 10 bases, V lost 0 bases, and 11 bases had no gene match. Germline CDR1 reads SGHNT; CDR2 reads YYREEE (reference sequence). Worth noting for this clone: Its specificity is not known.

The rearrangement uses TRBV5-4 and TRBJ2-1; TRBD2 aligns across 9 bases. The source is a woman in her 30s in good health and CMV-seropositive. The sequenced sample was PBMCs. In DNA, the CDR3 is TGTGCCAGCAGCTTGGATGGAGCGGGAGGAAGAGGGGAGCAGTTCTTC. Residues: CASSLDGAGGRGEQFF.